The clone carrying this T cell receptor (beta chain) has a count of ten or more. Its antigen is not identified. Per germline, CDR1 SGHRS and CDR2 YFSETQ. The CDR3 totals 15 residues. V was cut by 2 bases and J by 4 bases, with 15 bases left in between. This record belongs to a study of T cells in Graves' hyperthyroidism and ophthalmopathy. As for the study in general: Peripheral blood specimens were obtained at initial diagnosis, prior to any treatment.

Study-level findings and limits: Blood also carried most thyroid clonotypes expanded above 0.001. Ophthalmopathy, as predicted by the model, came a median roughly 6.3 months after the prediction.

Amplified TCR beta CDR3 regions derived from RNA transcripts. The HTBI primer set drove a first-round RT-PCR of the TCR CDR3. From the multiplex PCR reads, TCRdb called clonotypes with MiXCR, one entry per CDR3 protein. The data hold 92,000 or so distinct CDR3 sequences, with over 50% observed a single time. Sequencing input: blood. The chain joins TRBV5-1 to TRBJ1-2, with a tentative D call TRBD1 (5 bases). This receptor was taken from a woman aged 40 to 50 with Graves' hyperthyroidism. CDR3 nucleotide sequence: TGCGCCAGCAGCTTACGGCAGGACAACCTCTATGGCTACACCTTC. Protein: CASSLRQDNLYGYTF.